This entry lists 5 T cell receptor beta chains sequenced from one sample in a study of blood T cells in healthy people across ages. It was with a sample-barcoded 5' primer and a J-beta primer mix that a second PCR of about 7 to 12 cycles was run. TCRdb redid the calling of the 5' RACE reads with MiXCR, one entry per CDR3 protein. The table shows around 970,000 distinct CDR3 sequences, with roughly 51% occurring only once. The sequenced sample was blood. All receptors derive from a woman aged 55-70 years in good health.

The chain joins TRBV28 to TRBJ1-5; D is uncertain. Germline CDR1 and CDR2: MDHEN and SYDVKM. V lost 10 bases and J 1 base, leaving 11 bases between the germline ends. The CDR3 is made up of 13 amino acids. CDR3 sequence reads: CATSGVSNQPQHF. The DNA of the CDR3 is TGTGCCACCTCCGGGGTGAGCAATCAGCCCCAGCATTTT.

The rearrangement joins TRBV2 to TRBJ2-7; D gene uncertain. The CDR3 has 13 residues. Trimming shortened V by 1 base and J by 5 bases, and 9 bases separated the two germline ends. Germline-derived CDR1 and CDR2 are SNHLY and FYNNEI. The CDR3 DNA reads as TGTGCCAGCAGTGAAGGAAAGAATGACGAGCAGTACTTC. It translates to CASSEGKNDEQYF.

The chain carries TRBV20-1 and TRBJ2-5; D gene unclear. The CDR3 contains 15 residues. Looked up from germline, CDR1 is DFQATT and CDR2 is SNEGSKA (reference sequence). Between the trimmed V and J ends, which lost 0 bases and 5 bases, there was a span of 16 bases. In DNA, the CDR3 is TGCAGTGCTAGAGATCCGGCGGAGTACCCTGAGACCCAGTACTTC. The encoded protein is CSARDPAEYPETQYF.

The CDR3 reads CAIRSGGASYEQYF. The CDR3 DNA reads as TGTGCCATCAGGTCGGGGGGAGCTTCCTACGAGCAGTACTTC. This chain joins TRBV10-3 and TRBJ2-7; TRBD2 matches at 7 bases. The CDR3 is 14 amino acids. Germline loops: CDR1 ENHRY, CDR2 SYGVKD. V lost 6 bases, J lost 1 base, and 6 bases stayed unmatched.

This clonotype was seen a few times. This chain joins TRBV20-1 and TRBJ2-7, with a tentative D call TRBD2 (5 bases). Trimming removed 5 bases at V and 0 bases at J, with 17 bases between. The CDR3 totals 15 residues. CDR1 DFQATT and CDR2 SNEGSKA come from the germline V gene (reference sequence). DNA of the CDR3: TGCAGTGCTTGGCTTGGACTTGAGAGCTCCTACGAGCAGTACTTC. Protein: CSAWLGLESSYEQYF.